Detailed here is one T cell receptor (beta chain). Libraries were prepared by immunoSEQ multiplex PCR; TCRdb keeps only in-frame clonotypes and omits some of them. The sample consists of 100,000 to 150,000 clones, about 88% of them appearing once. Germline CDR1 is ENHRY and CDR2 is SYGVKD. This CDR3 region has 14 residues. V was pared by 9 bases and J by 7 bases, with 20 bases between. The data belong to a study of control samples from healthy donors and cancer patients. The clonotype was recovered from a man aged 18 to 35 in good health. This chain uses TRBV10-3 with TRBJ2-3, with a weak D call TRBD1 (6 bases). The sequenced material came from blood. CDR3 coding DNA: TGTGCCATAACAGACGACAGGATGCGGAATACGCAGTATTTT. It encodes CAITDDRMRNTQYF.